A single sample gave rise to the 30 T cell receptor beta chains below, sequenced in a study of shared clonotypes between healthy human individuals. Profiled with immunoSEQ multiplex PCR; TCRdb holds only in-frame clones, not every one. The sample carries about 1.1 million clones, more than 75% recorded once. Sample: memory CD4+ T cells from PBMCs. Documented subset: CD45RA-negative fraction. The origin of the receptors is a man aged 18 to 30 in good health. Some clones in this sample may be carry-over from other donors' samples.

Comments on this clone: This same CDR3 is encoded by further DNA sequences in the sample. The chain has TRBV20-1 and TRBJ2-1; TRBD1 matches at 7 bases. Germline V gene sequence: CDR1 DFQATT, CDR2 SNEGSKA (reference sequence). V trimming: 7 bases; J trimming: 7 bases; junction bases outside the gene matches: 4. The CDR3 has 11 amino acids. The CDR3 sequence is CSVDRENEQFF. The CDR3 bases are TGCAGTGTAGACAGGGAGAATGAGCAGTTCTTC.

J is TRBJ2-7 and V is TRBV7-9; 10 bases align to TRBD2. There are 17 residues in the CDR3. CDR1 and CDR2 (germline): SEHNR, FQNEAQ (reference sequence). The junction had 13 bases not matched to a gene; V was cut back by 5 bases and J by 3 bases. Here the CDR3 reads CASSPSSRASGSYEQYF. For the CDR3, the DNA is TGTGCCAGCAGCCCTTCGTCCCGGGCTAGCGGGAGCTACGAGCAGTACTTC.

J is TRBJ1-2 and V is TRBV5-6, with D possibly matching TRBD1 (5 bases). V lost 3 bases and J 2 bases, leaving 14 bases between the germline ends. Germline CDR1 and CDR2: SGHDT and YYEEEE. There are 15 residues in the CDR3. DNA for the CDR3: TGTGCCAGCAGCTCAGACCCGACAGCCAACTATGGCTACACCTTC. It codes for CASSSDPTANYGYTF.

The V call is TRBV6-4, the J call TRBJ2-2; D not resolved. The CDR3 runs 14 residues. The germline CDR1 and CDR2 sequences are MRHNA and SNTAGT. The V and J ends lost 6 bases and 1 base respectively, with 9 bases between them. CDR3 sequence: CASRPGRNTGELFF. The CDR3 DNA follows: TGTGCCAGCAGACCAGGCAGGAACACCGGGGAGCTGTTTTTT.

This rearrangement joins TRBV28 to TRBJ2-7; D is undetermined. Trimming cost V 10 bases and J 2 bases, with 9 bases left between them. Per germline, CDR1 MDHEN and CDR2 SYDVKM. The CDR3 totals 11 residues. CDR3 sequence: CATQAAYEQYF. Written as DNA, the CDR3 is TGTGCCACCCAGGCAGCCTACGAGCAGTACTTC.

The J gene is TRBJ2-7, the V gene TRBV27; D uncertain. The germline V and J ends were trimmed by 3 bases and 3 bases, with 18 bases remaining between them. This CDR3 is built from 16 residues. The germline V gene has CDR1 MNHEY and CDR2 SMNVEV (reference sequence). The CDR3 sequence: CASSFLSSGRNYEQYF. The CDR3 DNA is TGTGCCAGCAGTTTCCTCTCGTCGGGTAGAAACTACGAGCAGTACTTC.

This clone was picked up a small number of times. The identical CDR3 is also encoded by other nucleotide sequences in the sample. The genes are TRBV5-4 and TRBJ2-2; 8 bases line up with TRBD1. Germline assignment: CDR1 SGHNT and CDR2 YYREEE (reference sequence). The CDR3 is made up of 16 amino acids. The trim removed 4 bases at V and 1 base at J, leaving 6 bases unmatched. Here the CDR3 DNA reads TGTGCCAGCAGCCCCCCCGGACAGGGGAACACCGGGGAGCTGTTTTTT. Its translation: CASSPPGQGNTGELFF.

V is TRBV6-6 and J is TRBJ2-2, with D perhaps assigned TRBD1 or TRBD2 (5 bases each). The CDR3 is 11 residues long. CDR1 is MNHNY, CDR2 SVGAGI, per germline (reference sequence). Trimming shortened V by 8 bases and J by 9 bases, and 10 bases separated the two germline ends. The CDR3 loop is CASGGMRELFF. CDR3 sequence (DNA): TGTGCCAGCGGGGGTATGAGGGAGCTGTTTTTT.

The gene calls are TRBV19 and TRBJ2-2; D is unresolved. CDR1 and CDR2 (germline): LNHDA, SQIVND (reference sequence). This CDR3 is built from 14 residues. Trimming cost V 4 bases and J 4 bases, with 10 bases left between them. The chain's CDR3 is CASSRPDLTGELFF. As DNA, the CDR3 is TGTGCCAGTAGTAGGCCAGACCTCACCGGGGAGCTGTTTTTT.

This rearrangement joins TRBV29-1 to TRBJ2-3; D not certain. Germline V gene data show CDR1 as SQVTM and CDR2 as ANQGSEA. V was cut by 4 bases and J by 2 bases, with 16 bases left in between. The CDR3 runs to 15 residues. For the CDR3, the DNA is TGCAGCGTTGCCCCCTTAGCTTCAACCACAGATACGCAGTATTTT. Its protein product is CSVAPLASTTDTQYF.

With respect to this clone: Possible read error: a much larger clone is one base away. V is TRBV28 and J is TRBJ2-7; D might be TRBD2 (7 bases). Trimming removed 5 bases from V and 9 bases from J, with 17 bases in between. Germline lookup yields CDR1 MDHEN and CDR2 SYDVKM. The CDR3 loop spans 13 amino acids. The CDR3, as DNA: TGTGCCAGCAGTGGGGGGGCAGTCCACGGGCAGTACTTC. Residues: CASSGGAVHGQYF.

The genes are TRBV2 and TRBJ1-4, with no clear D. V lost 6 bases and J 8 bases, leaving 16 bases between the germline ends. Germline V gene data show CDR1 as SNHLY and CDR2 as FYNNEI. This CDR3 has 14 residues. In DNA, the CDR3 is TGTGCCAGCAGGGAGACAATCGGGCAAGAAAAACTGTTTTTT. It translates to CASRETIGQEKLFF.

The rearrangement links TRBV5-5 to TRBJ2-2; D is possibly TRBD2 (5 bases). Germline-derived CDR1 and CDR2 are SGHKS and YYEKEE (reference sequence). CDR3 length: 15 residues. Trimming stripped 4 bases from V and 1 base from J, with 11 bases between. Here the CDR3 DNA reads TGTGCCAGCAGCCCGTTGGCGGGGAACACCGGGGAGCTGTTTTTT. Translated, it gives CASSPLAGNTGELFF. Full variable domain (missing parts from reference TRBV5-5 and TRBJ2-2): DAGVTQSPTHLIKTRGQQVTLRCSPISGHKSVSWYQQVLGQGPQFIFQYYEKEERGRGNFPDRFSARQFPNYSSELNVNALLLGDSALYLCASSPLAGNTGELFFGEGSRLTVL.

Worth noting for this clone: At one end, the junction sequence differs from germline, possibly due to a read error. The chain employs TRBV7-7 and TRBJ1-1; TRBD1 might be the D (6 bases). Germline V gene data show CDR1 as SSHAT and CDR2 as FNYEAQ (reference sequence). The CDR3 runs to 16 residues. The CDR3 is CASSLQSGGGATEAFF. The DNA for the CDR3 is TGTGCTAGCAGCTTACAAAGCGGCGGGGGCGCGACTGAAGCTTTCTTT.

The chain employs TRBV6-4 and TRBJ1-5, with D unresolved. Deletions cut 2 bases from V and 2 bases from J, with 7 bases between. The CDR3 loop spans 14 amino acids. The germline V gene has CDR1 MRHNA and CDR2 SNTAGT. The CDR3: CASSDGQGNQPQHF. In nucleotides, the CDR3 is TGTGCCAGCAGTGACGGGCAGGGCAATCAGCCCCAGCATTTT.

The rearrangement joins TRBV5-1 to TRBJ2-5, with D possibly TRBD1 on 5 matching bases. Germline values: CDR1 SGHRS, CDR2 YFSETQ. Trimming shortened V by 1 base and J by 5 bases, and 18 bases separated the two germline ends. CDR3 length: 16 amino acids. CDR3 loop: CASSLFPGQGAETQYF. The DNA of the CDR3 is TGCGCCAGCAGCTTGTTTCCGGGTCAGGGCGCGGAGACCCAGTACTTC.

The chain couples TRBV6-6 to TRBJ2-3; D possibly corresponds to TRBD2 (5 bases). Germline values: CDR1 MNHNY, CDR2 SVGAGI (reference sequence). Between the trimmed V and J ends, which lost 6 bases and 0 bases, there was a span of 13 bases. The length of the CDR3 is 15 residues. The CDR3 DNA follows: TGTGCCAGCAGGTCTGGACGGACTAGCACAGATACGCAGTATTTT. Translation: CASRSGRTSTDTQYF.

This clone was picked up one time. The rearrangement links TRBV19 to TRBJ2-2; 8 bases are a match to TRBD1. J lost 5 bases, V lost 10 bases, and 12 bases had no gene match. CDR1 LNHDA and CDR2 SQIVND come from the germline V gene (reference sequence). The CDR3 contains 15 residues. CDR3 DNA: TGTGCCACTCTTGTCCGGACAGGGCGAACCGGGGAGCTGTTTTTT. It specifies CATLVRTGRTGELFF.

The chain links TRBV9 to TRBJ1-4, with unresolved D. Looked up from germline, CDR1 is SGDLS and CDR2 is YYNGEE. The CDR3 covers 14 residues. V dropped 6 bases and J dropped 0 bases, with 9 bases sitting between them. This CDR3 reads CASTDTATNEKLFF. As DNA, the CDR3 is TGTGCCAGCACCGATACTGCAACTAATGAAAAACTGTTTTTT.

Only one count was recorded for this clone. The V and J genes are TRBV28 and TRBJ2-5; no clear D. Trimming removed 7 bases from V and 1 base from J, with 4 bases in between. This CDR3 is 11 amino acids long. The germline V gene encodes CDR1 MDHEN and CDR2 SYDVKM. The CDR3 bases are TGTGCCAGCACCGGCCAAGAGACCCAGTACTTC. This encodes CASTGQETQYF.

CDR3 sequence (DNA): TGTGCCAGTAGTACCCTCCTACAGGGAAGCAATCAGCCCCAGCATTTT. Its translation is CASSTLLQGSNQPQHF. The chain employs TRBV19 and TRBJ1-5; tentative D call: TRBD1 (6 bases). Germline lookup yields CDR1 LNHDA and CDR2 SQIVND (reference sequence). Trimming stripped 4 bases from V and 1 base from J, with 14 bases between. This CDR3 has 16 amino acids.

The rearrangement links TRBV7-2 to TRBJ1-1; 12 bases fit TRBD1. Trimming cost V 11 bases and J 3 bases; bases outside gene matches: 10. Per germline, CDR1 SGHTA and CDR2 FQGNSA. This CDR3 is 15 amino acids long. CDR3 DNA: TGTGCCTCCCGGCGGGACAGGGGGCGGCACACTGAAGCTTTCTTT. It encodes CASRRDRGRHTEAFF.

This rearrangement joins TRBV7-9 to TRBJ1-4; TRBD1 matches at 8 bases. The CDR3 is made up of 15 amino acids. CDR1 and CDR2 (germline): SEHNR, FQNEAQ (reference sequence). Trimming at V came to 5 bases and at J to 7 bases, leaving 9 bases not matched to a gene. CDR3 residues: CASSPDGTGSEKLFF. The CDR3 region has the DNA TGTGCCAGCAGCCCCGATGGGACAGGCTCTGAAAAACTGTTTTTT.

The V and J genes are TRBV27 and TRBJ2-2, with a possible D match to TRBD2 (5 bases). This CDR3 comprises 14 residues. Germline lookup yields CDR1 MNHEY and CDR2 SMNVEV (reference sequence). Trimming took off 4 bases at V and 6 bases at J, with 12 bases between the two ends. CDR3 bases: TGTGCCAGCAGTTGGGCCCCGCGGGCCGGGGAGCTGTTTTTT. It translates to CASSWAPRAGELFF.

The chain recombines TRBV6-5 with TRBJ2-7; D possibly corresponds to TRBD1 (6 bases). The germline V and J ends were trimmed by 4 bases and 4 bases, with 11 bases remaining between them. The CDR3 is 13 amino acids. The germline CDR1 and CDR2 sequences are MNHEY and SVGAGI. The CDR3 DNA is TGTGCCAGCAGTTTGGGACATCGATACGAGCAGTACTTC. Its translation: CASSLGHRYEQYF.

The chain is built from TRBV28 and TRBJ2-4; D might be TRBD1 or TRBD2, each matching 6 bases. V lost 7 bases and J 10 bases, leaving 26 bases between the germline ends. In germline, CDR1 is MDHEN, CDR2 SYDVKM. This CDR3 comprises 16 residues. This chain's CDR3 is CASTSSGGLSLGIQYF. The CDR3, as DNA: TGTGCCAGCACCTCCTCCGGGGGCTTGTCCTTAGGAATTCAGTACTTC.

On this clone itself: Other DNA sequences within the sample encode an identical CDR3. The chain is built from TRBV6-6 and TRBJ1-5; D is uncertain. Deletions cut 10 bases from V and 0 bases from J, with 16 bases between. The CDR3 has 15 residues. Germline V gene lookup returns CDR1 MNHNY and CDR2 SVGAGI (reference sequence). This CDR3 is CATRRGLPSNQPQHF. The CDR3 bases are TGTGCCACCCGTCGGGGTTTACCTAGCAATCAGCCCCAGCATTTT.

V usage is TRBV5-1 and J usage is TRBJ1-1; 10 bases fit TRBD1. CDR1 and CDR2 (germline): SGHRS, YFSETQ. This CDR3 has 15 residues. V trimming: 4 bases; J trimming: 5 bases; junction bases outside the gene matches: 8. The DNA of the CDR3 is TGCGCCAGCAGCCTGACAGGGGGCCTCGGTACTGAAGCTTTCTTT. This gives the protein CASSLTGGLGTEAFF.

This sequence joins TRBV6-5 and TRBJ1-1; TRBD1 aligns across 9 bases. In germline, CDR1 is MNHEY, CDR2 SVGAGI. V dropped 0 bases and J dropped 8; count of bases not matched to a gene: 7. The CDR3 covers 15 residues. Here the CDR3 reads CASSYSTGTGTEAFF. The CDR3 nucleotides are TGTGCCAGCAGTTACTCGACCGGGACAGGGACCGAAGCTTTCTTT.

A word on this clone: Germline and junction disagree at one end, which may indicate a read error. The CDR3 DNA follows: TGTGCCAGCAGTCCCTGGGGGGAGACCGGAACCCATTTC. It translates to CASSPWGETGTHF. The chain couples TRBV27 to TRBJ2-7; the D gene is possibly TRBD2 (6 bases). The CDR3 runs to 13 residues. CDR1 is MNHEY and CDR2 is SMNVEV in the germline V gene (reference sequence).